This entry is about one TCR beta chain. Its antigen target is currently unknown. Base qualities are not provided; no much larger clone lies one nucleotide away. The entry originates in a study of post-analysis software for immune sequencing data (dated by TCRdb to the mid-2010s). Regarding the study in general: The recorded disease courses included relapsing-remitting, secondary progressive and progressive-relapsing multiple sclerosis, and some patients had no subtype annotation. Patient repertoires were compared against about a dozen previously published healthy control repertoires from donors aged roughly 6 to 25 years. A subset of samples was prepared in parallel using single-end sample barcoding, then pooled and co-amplified after Illumina adapter ligation. Study-level results and caveats: Normalized Chao1 diversity was significantly lower in multiple sclerosis patients than controls, suggesting substantial peripheral T-cell clonal expansion. When samples were clustered directly using the F measure, samples prepared in the same batch co-clustered strongly, which prompted a batch-effect correction. The multiple sclerosis patient group was slightly younger than the control group.

To demonstrate the VDJtools post-analysis software, the study profiled TCR beta repertoires from the peripheral blood of about a dozen young patients with multiple sclerosis. The patients with multiple sclerosis were children and adolescents between about 6 and 16 years of age. The protocol used for the library was PCR. The run used an Illumina HiSeq 2500. To reduce PCR and sequencing biases, unique molecular identifiers were incorporated into the TCR beta cDNA libraries. Every 1 to 10 million input T cells yielded around 500,000 cDNA molecules, meaning each molecule approximated one T cell. The same protocol used for the earlier healthy control dataset was applied to prepare and sequence the patient libraries. Within a given batch, samples were prepared together, multiplexed and sequenced on the same HiSeq lane. From the authors' description of their analysis: MIGEC handled the raw barcoded reads, throwing out single-read molecular identifier groups before consensus assembly and CDR3 extraction. Clonotype tables were post-analysed with VDJtools, normalizing diversity by down-sampling all datasets to the smallest sample size. In repertoire overlap clustering, CDR3 amino acid sequences, but not nucleotide sequences, were matched to correct batch-related cross-sample contamination. TCRdb reran the public reads through fastp at Q25 and MiXCR, keeping productive beta chains. Entries that share a CDR3 protein sequence are merged under the most common genes and DNA. These V and J calls rely on TCRdb rather than the paper's analysis. Counted in this sample were about 820,000 distinct CDR3 sequences; approximately 50% of them appeared once. The ten largest make up over 4% of the sample.

The source of this sequence is a girl aged 10-17 years with multiple sclerosis. Sequenced sample: blood.

The nucleotide sequence is given as TGTGCTAGTGGTCTCCTGTATGAGCAGTTCTTC. The translation is CASGLLYEQFF. The V and J genes are TRBV12-5 and TRBJ2-1; no D gene call is confident. CDR1 LGHNT and CDR2 FRNRAP are derived from the germline V gene. Trimming takes 5 bases from V and 8 bases from J, and the germline ends sit 7 bases apart. Measured from the cysteine to the phenylalanine, the CDR3 is 11 residues long. Kept here is only the CDR3 DNA, which spans 33 bases and is read in frame from base 1. The CDR3, completed at both ends by the reference TRBV12-5 and TRBJ2-1 genes, gives the full variable domain DARVTQTPRHKVTEMGQEVTMRCQPILGHNTVFWYRQTMMQGLELLAYFRNRAPLDDSGMPKDRFSAEMPDATLATLKIQPSEPRDSAVYFCASGLLYEQFFGPGTRLTVL.